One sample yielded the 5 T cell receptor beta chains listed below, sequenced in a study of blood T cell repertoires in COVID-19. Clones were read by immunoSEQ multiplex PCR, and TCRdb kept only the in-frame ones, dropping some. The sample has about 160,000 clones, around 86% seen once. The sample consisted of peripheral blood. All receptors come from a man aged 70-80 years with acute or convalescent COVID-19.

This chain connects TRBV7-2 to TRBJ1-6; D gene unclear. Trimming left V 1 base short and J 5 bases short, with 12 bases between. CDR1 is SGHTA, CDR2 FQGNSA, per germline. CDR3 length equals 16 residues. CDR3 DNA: TGTGCCAGCAGCTTAGTGGGCGCAGCAAATAATTCACCCCTCCACTTT. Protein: CASSLVGAANNSPLHF.

The CDR3 region is CAISAGQGINEQFF. CDR3 nucleotide sequence: TGTGCCATCAGTGCAGGACAGGGAATAAATGAGCAGTTCTTC. The chain uses TRBV10-3 and TRBJ2-1, with TRBD1 matching over 8 bases. The CDR3 runs 14 residues. Germline lookup yields CDR1 ENHRY and CDR2 SYGVKD. Germline trimming cut 4 bases from V and 7 bases from J; bases unmatched to any gene: 6.

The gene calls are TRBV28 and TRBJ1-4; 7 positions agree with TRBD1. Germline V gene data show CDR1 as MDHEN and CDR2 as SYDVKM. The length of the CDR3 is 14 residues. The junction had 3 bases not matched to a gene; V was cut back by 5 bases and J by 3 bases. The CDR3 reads CASSRGGPNEKLFF. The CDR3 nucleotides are TGTGCCAGCAGTCGAGGGGGCCCTAATGAAAAACTGTTTTTT.

The CDR3 nucleotides read TGTGCCAGCAGCCCCGTCAGGGGAGATACGCAGTATTTT. As protein: CASSPVRGDTQYF. The V gene is TRBV7-3, the J gene TRBJ2-3; possibly TRBD1 for D (6 bases). CDR1 is SGHTA and CDR2 is FQGTGA in the germline V gene. Trimming took 5 bases from V and 5 from J, leaving 11 bases between them. The CDR3 totals 13 residues.

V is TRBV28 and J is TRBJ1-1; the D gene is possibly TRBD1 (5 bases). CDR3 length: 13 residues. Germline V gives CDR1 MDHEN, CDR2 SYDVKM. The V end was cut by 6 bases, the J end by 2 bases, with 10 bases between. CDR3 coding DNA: TGTGCCAGCAGACAAGGGGCTAACACTGAAGCTTTCTTT. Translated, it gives CASRQGANTEAFF.